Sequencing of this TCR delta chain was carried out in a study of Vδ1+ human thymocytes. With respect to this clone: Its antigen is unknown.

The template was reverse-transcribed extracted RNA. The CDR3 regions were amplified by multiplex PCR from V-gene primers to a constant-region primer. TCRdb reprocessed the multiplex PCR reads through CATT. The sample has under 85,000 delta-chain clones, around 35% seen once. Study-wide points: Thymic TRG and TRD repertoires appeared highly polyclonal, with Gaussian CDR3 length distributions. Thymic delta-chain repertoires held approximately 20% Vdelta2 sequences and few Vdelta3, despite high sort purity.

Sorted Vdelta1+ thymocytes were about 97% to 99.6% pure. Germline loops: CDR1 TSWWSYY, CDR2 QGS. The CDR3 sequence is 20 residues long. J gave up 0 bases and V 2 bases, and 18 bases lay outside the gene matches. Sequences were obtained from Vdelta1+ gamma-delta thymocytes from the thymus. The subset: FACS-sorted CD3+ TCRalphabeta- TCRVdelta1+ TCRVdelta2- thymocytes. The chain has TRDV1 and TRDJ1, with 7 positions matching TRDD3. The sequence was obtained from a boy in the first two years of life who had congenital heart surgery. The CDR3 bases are TGTGCTCTTGGGGAATTCGACCCCCCGTACTGGGGCCCGTACACCGATAAACTCATCTTT. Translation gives CALGEFDPPYWGPYTDKLIF.